Sequencing of this T cell receptor beta chain was carried out in a study of identical twins. Study-wide results and caveats: The analysis was cross-sectional rather than longitudinal within donors. Surplus twin overlap in beta out-of-frame sequences was less pronounced. Models underestimated TCR alpha sharing (out-of-frame) in monozygotic twins.

Template switching added a universal primer site; cDNA carried unique molecular identifiers. TCRdb itself ran the 5' RACE reads through MiXCR, one entry per CDR3 protein. This table holds under 500,000 distinct CDR3 sequences, approximately 15% found once. Germline V CDR1 and CDR2: LGHNA, YNFKEQ. The CDR3 totals 16 residues. Trimming took 5 bases from V and 5 from J; bases not matched to a gene: 14. In regard to this clonotype: Its antigen remains unidentified.

These data also formed part of another study, on yellow fever vaccine responses in identical twins.

The rearrangement uses TRBV4-2 and TRBJ2-7; 8 nucleotides align to TRBD1. The sequencing sample was made of CD4+ T cells sorted from blood. This receptor was taken from a woman under 30 in good health. Here the CDR3 reads CASSDTLQGGEDEQYF. The CDR3 DNA follows: TGTGCCAGCAGCGACACTCTACAGGGGGGCGAGGACGAGCAGTACTTC.